This T cell receptor (beta chain) came from a study of cytomegalovirus exposure and HLA in healthy donors. Study observations and caveats: The authors later linked a missense DCLRE1C variant to TCR beta V- and J-gene trimming. In a later analysis, 16,951 TCR beta sequences were associated with HLA alleles at 0.05 false discovery rate. Confirmation in vitro established that a few CMV-associated chains were specific for CMV antigens.

Concerning this clone: The antigen is unknown.

The PCR used 60 Vbeta and 13 Jbeta primers. Profiling relied on immunoSEQ multiplex PCR, and the TCRdb table lists in-frame clones only, not all of them. The sample has tens of thousands of clones. Germline V CDR1 and CDR2: LNHNV, YYDKDF (reference sequence). The CDR3 consists of 16 residues. The junction had 5 bases not matched to a gene; V was cut back by 1 base and J by 4 bases. Material: PBMCs. This sequence originates from a woman aged 25 to 39 in good health and CMV-seronegative. The J gene is TRBJ2-3, the V gene TRBV15, with TRBD2 identical over 10 bases. CDR3 sequence: CATSRGQRGGPDTQYF. The CDR3 bases are TGTGCCACCAGCAGAGGTCAGCGGGGGGGGCCAGATACGCAGTATTTT.